The 2 T cell receptor beta chains below come from one sample, sequenced in a study of cytomegalovirus exposure and HLA in healthy donors. Use of 60 Vbeta and 13 Jbeta primers characterized the PCR. The method was immunoSEQ multiplex PCR; TCRdb's version includes in-frame clones alone and lacks a portion of them. The sample lists 150,000 to 200,000 clones; 70% to 80% were seen once. The sequenced material came from PBMCs. Receptors were obtained from a young man in good health and CMV-seropositive.

The rearrangement uses TRBV5-1 and TRBJ2-7; TRBD1 matches at 9 bases. This CDR3 has 16 amino acids. Germline CDR1 is SGHRS and CDR2 is YFSETQ. Trimming took 5 bases from V and 3 from J; bases not matched to a gene: 12. CDR3 DNA sequence: TGCGCCAGCAGTCCCTCCCGGACAGGGGACATCTACGAGCAGTACTTC. Translating gives CASSPSRTGDIYEQYF.

For the CDR3, the DNA is TGTGCCAGCAGTTTGAGAGGGGGGGTATTATGGTATGGCTACACCTTC. This translates into CASSLRGGVLWYGYTF. The rearrangement uses TRBV27 and TRBJ1-2; D is possibly TRBD1 (6 bases). V was shortened by 3 bases and J by 5 bases, with 19 bases between the two germline ends. Germline lookup yields CDR1 MNHEY and CDR2 SMNVEV (reference sequence). The CDR3 covers 16 residues.